These T cell receptor beta chains were read from a single sample in a study of blood T cell repertoires in COVID-19. The protocol was immunoSEQ multiplex PCR, while the TCRdb copy is restricted to in-frame clones and leaves out a portion. The sample lists 180,000 or so clones, approximately 80% occurring once. The sequencing input was PBMCs or T cells enriched from blood (not recorded which). The receptor source for this set is a man over 45 who had recovered from COVID-19. Each CDR3 is given with its conserved first and last residue. D genes are given only for firm matches. Clone size is shown for a subset of rows, as once, few, many or a class of expanded clone.

v_call	d_call	clone_size	j_call	cdr3_aa	cdr3_nt
TRBV18	TRBD1	NA	TRBJ2-1	CASSPRQGNYNEQFF	TGTGCCAGCTCACCAAGACAGGGTAACTACAATGAGCAGTTCTTC
TRBV6-5	NA	few	TRBJ1-1	CASSYYLRGNTEAFF	TGTGCCAGCAGTTACTACTTAAGGGGTAACACTGAAGCTTTCTTT
TRBV5-4	NA	NA	TRBJ1-2	CASSSPGSNYGYTF	TGTGCCAGCAGCTCTCCAGGGTCTAACTATGGCTACACCTTC
TRBV6-5	NA	NA	TRBJ2-2	CASSGANTGELFF	TGTGCCAGCTCAGGTGCGAACACCGGGGAGCTGTTTTTT
TRBV7-6	NA	once	TRBJ2-1	CASSSDRYNEQFF	TGTGCCAGCAGCTCGGACAGATACAATGAGCAGTTCTTC
TRBV7-9	NA	NA	TRBJ2-1	CASSTNGPGSSYNEQFF	TGTGCCAGCAGTACGAATGGCCCCGGGAGCTCCTACAATGAGCAGTTCTTC
TRBV29-1	TRBD1	NA	TRBJ2-2	CSVEAGGAIGELFF	TGCAGCGTTGAGGCAGGGGGAGCGATCGGGGAGCTGTTTTTT
TRBV5-1	TRBD2	NA	TRBJ2-5	CASSYTAGGGAGETQYF	TGCGCCAGCAGCTATACGGCTGGCGGGGGGGCGGGAGAGACCCAGTACTTC
TRBV29-1	TRBD1	NA	TRBJ2-1	CSSINRGHYNEQFF	TGCAGCTCCATAAACAGGGGGCACTACAATGAGCAGTTCTTC
TRBV18	NA	once	TRBJ1-5	CASSPQTGRDQPQHF	TGTGCCAGCTCACCCCAGACAGGTCGCGATCAGCCCCAGCATTTT
TRBV6-5	TRBD1	NA	TRBJ1-2	CASRYPTGNYGYTF	TGTGCCAGCAGATACCCGACAGGGAACTATGGCTACACCTTC
TRBV5-1	TRBD1	NA	TRBJ1-6	CASSLSPGQWGPGHF	TGCGCCAGCAGCTTGTCTCCGGGACAGTGGGGCCCTGGCCACTTT
TRBV6-1	NA	NA	TRBJ1-5	CASSGPRTVNGQPQHF	TGTGCCAGCAGTGGACCCAGGACAGTTAATGGGCAGCCCCAGCATTTT
TRBV28	NA	NA	TRBJ1-1	CASRPGWTAEAFF	TGTGCCAGCAGACCAGGATGGACAGCTGAAGCTTTCTTT
TRBV12-5	TRBD1	NA	TRBJ2-2	CASGLSQGAGELFF	TGTGCTAGTGGTTTGTCACAGGGGGCCGGGGAGCTGTTTTTT
TRBV7-2	NA	NA	TRBJ1-1	CASSQLGQLKAFF	TGTGCCAGCAGCCAACTCGGACAGCTAAAAGCTTTCTTT
TRBV30	TRBD2	NA	TRBJ2-1	CAWSRTSGGINNEQFF	TGTGCCTGGAGTCGAACTAGCGGGGGGATAAACAATGAGCAGTTCTTC